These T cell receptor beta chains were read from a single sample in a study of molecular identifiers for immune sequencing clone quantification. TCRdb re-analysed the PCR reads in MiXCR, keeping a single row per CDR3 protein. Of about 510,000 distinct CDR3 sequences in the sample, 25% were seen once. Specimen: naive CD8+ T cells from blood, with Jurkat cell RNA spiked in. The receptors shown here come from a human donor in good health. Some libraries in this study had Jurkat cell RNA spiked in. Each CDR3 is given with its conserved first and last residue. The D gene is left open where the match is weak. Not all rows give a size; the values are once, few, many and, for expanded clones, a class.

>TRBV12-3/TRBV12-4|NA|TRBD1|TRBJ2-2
TGTGCCAGCAGCAAGGACAGGGGCGGATCGGGGGAGCTGTTTTTT
CASSKDRGGSGELFF
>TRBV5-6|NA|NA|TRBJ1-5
TGTGCGAGCTGCTTGGGGATTCTGCCCCAGCATTTT
CASCLGILPQHF
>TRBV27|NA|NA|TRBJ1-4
TGTGCCAGCAAAGGGCAGAGTTATGAAAAACTGTTTTTT
CASKGQSYEKLFF
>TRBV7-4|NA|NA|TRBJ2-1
TGTGCCAGCAGCTTAGGGTCGTTAGGAGAGCACAATGAGCAGTTCTTC
CASSLGSLGEHNEQFF
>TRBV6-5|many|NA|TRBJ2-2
TGTGCCAGCAGTTACTCGTGGGGGGACCCTGGGGGGAACACCGGGGAGCTGTTTTTT
CASSYSWGDPGGNTGELFF
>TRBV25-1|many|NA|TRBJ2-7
TGTGCCAGCAGTGAATTCGGGACCTACGAGCAGTACTTC
CASSEFGTYEQYF
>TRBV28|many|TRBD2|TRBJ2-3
TGTGCCAGCAGTTTATCTAGCGGGGGCACAGATACGCAGTATTTT
CASSLSSGGTDTQYF
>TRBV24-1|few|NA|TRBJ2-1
TGTGCCACCAGTGATTTGCAACGGGGAGAGCAGTTCTTC
CATSDLQRGEQFF
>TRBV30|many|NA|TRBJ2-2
TGTGCCTGGAGTGTACAAAGCCAGGGTGCAAATTCGAACACCGGGGAGCTGTTTTTT
CAWSVQSQGANSNTGELFF
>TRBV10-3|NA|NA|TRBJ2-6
TGTGCCATCAGCAAAGCCGGGGACGTCCTGACTTTC
CAISKAGDVLTF
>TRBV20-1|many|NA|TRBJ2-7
TGCAGTAACCAACCCGAAGGCTCCTACGAGCAGTACTTC
CSNQPEGSYEQYF
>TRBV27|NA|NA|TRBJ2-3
TGTGCCAGCAGTACGATCCCCCCAGGGGTTACAGATACGCAGTATTTT
CASSTIPPGVTDTQYF
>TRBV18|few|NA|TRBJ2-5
TGTGCCAGCTCCACCGCACCGACACAAGAGACCCAGTACTTC
CASSTAPTQETQYF
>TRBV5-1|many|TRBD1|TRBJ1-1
TGCGCCAGCAGCTGGGGACAGAGCCCTGAAGCTTTCTTT
CASSWGQSPEAFF
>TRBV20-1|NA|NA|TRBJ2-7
TGCAGTGCGAGAGAGACAAGGAGCTCCTACGAGCAGTACTTC
CSARETRSSYEQYF
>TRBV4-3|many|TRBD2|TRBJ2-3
TGCGCCAGCAGCCAATTCATCGGACTAGCGGTTAGCACAGATACGCAGTATTTT
CASSQFIGLAVSTDTQYF
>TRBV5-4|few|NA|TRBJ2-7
TGTGCCAGCAGCTCAAATATGGGGGCCCCTTCCTACGAGCAGTACTTC
CASSSNMGAPSYEQYF
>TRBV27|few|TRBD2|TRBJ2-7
TGTGCCAGCAGTTTAGTACTAGCGGGGACCTACGAGCAGTACTTC
CASSLVLAGTYEQYF
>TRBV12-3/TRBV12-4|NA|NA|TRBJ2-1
TGTGCCAGCAGTTTTGGGGGAATGCCCTACAATGAGCAGTTCTTC
CASSFGGMPYNEQFF
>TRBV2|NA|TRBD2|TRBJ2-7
TGTGCCAGCAGTGAAGGGTTAATAGCGGGAGGGCCTTACGAGCAGTACTTC
CASSEGLIAGGPYEQYF
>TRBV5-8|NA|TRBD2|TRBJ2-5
TGTGCCAGCAGCTCTAGCGGGAGGCCCCAAGAGACCCAGTACTTC
CASSSSGRPQETQYF
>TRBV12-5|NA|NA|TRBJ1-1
TGTGCTAGTGGCTGGAACGCTGAAGCTTTCTTT
CASGWNAEAFF
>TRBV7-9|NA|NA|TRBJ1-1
TGTGCCAGCAGCTCTAGGACACTAATGAACACTGAAGCTTTCTTT
CASSSRTLMNTEAFF
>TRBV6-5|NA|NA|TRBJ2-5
TGTGCCAGCAGTTACCTACAGGATTCGGAGACCCAGTACTTC
CASSYLQDSETQYF
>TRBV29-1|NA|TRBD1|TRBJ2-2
TGCAGCTTCCGCGGACAGGGGGCATTCACCGGGGAGCTGTTTTTT
CSFRGQGAFTGELFF
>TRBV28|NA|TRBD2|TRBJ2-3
TGTGCCAGCAGTCACCAGCGGGAGCAGACTAGCACAGATACGCAGTATTTT
CASSHQREQTSTDTQYF
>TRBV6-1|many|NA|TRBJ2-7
TGTGCCAGCAGTGAAGCTCTCATGGGTCAGTACTTC
CASSEALMGQYF
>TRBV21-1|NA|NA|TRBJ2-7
TGTGCCAGCAGCAAAGCGCTAGTTGACAGGGTGGGCGAGCAGTACTTC
CASSKALVDRVGEQYF
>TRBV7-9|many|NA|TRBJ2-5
TGTGCCAGCAGCTTAGCGCAGGGGTACCAAGAGACCCAGTACTTC
CASSLAQGYQETQYF
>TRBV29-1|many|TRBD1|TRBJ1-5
TGCAGCGTTGATACAGGGGGGAATCAGCCCCAGCATTTT
CSVDTGGNQPQHF
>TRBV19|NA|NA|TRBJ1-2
TGTGCCAGTAAGGAGGTGCAATCTAACTATGGCTACACCTTC
CASKEVQSNYGYTF
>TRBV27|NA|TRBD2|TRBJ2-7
TGTGCCAGCAGTGCCGGGACTAGCGGGCGGGGCGAGCAGTACTTC
CASSAGTSGRGEQYF
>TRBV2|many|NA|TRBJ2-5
TGTGCCAGCAGTGATTCGGGGCAGGGTCGGGGGACGGAGACCCAGTACTTC
CASSDSGQGRGTETQYF
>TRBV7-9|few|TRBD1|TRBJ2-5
TGTGCCAGCAGCCCAACAAAGACAGGGGCGAAAGAGACCCAGTACTTC
CASSPTKTGAKETQYF
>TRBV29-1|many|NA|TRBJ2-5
TGCAGCGCCGAGGGGGATGACAGGATTGAGACCCAGTACTTC
CSAEGDDRIETQYF
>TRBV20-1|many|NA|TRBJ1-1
TGCAGCGGGAGGGGGGGGACTGAAGCTTTCTTT
CSGRGGTEAFF
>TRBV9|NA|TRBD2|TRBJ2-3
TGTGCCAGCAGCGTTACTAGCGGGAGTTTAATAGATACGCGGTATTTT
CASSVTSGSLIDTRYF
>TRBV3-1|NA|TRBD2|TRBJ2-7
TGTGCCAGCAGCCAAATGACTAGCGGGAGCGAGCAGTACTTC
CASSQMTSGSEQYF
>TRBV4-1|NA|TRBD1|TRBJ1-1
TGCGCCAGCAGCCAGATGGGACAGATCATGAACACTGAAGCTTTCTTT
CASSQMGQIMNTEAFF
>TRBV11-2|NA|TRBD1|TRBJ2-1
TGTGCCAGCAGCCCCGCCGGGACAGGGAGCCCTGAGCAGTTCTTC
CASSPAGTGSPEQFF
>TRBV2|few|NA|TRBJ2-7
TGTGCCAGCAGTGCTGGGCTTACGGCGGAGCAGTACTTC
CASSAGLTAEQYF
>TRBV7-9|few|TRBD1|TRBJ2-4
TGTGCCAGCAGCTCCGACAGGGGTAGCGACATTCAGTACTTC
CASSSDRGSDIQYF